Shown below are 16 T cell receptor beta chains from a single sample sequenced in a study of graft-versus-host responses after intestinal transplantation. Produced via immunoSEQ multiplex PCR; TCRdb's table is partial and in-frame only. The sample yields 9,600 or so clones, 90% to 95% seen once. This material consisted of bone marrow, taken roughly 500 days after intestinal transplantation. The receptor source for this set is a human patient who received an intestinal transplant, so some T cells may come from the graft donor.

This chain links TRBV7-9 with TRBJ2-5; D not resolved. V lost 4 bases and J lost 3, with 12 bases in between. Germline values: CDR1 SEHNR, CDR2 FQNEAQ (reference sequence). This CDR3 has 14 residues. The CDR3 loop reads CASSSRGSEETQYF. In DNA, the CDR3 is TGTGCCAGCAGCTCCCGTGGATCCGAAGAGACCCAGTACTTC. The full variable domain, its missing parts supplied by reference TRBV7-9 and TRBJ2-5, is DTGVSQNPRHKITKRGQNVTFRCDPISEHNRLYWYRQTLGQGPEFLTYFQNEAQLEKSRLLSDRFSAERPKGSFSTLEIQRTEQGDSAMYLCASSSRGSEETQYFGPGTRLLVL.

The chain is built from TRBV11-2 and TRBJ2-7; no reliable D call. The germline V gene has CDR1 SGHAT and CDR2 FQNNGV. The V and J ends lost 4 bases and 4 bases respectively, with 17 bases between them. The CDR3 consists of 15 residues. CDR3: CASSSGPGEWYEQYF. DNA for the CDR3: TGTGCCAGCAGCTCCGGTCCGGGCGAATGGTACGAGCAGTACTTC.

The V and J genes are TRBV18 and TRBJ1-1; D might be TRBD1 (5 bases). This CDR3 comprises 13 residues. CDR1 and CDR2 (germline): KGHSH, LQKENI. Trimming left V 2 bases short and J 12 bases short, with 16 bases between. The CDR3 is CASSPEAEGPTFF. The CDR3 nucleotides read TGTGCCAGCTCACCAGAGGCGGAGGGACCAACTTTCTTT.

The chain combines TRBV14 with TRBJ2-5; tentatively, D is TRBD1 (6 bases). Trimming shortened V by 0 bases and J by 1 base, and 9 bases separated the two germline ends. Germline-derived CDR1 and CDR2 are SGHDN and FVKESK. The CDR3 totals 15 residues. The CDR3, as DNA: TGTGCCAGCAGCCAAGATCTACAGGGCCAAGAGACCCAGTACTTC. Protein sequence: CASSQDLQGQETQYF.

In DNA form, the CDR3 reads TGTGCCAGCAGCGTAGGCGGGGCGCGAAACACCGGGGAGCTGTTTTTT. It is translated as CASSVGGARNTGELFF. The chain links TRBV9 to TRBJ2-2, with D possibly matching TRBD2 (6 bases). V gave up 0 bases and J gave up 2 bases, with 11 bases separating them. Per the germline V gene, CDR1 is SGDLS and CDR2 is YYNGEE. CDR3 length: 16 residues.

The J gene is TRBJ2-7, the V gene TRBV18; 9 bases are shared with TRBD2. The CDR3 has 15 amino acids. Germline V gene sequence: CDR1 KGHSH, CDR2 LQKENI. V gave up 5 bases and J gave up 2 bases; unmatched junction bases: 7. CDR3 coding DNA: TGTGCCAGCTCAACGAGCGGGAGGACCACCTACGAGCAGTACTTC. Translated: CASSTSGRTTYEQYF.

V usage is TRBV2 and J usage is TRBJ1-2; D is perhaps TRBD1 (6 bases). CDR1 SNHLY and CDR2 FYNNEI come from the germline V gene. Deletions cut 5 bases from V and 4 bases from J, with 11 bases between. This CDR3 has 13 amino acids. The DNA for the CDR3 is TGTGCCAGCAGTCGCAGGGGCGTCTATGGCTACACCTTC. As protein: CASSRRGVYGYTF.

The chain recombines TRBV4-3 with TRBJ1-3; a weak D match, TRBD1 (5 bases). This CDR3 spans 16 amino acids. V was shortened by 0 bases and J by 0 bases, with 9 bases between the two germline ends. In germline, CDR1 is LGHNA, CDR2 YSLEER. CDR3 sequence: CASSQDRGTSGNTIYF. The CDR3 DNA follows: TGCGCCAGCAGCCAAGATAGGGGTACCTCTGGAAACACCATATATTTT.

The CDR3 nucleotides are TGTGCCAGCAGCTTGGGTGTCGGGACTAGCGGAACAGATACGCAGTATTTT. Translating it yields CASSLGVGTSGTDTQYF. V is TRBV11-2 and J is TRBJ2-3; 11 positions agree with TRBD2. Losses at the gene ends were 3 bases for V and 3 bases for J; bases not matched to a gene: 8. CDR3 length: 17 amino acids. Germline CDR1 reads SGHAT; CDR2 reads FQNNGV.

V gene TRBV10-3 combines with J gene TRBJ1-3, with D perhaps TRBD1 (5 bases). Germline assignment: CDR1 ENHRY and CDR2 SYGVKD. The CDR3 spans 20 residues. Trimming pared 0 bases from V and 1 base from J, leaving 22 bases between. CDR3 protein: CAISESEGLRHRQSGNTIYF. CDR3 in DNA: TGTGCCATCAGTGAGTCAGAAGGCCTAAGACACAGGCAGTCTGGAAACACCATATATTTT.

The rearrangement uses TRBV5-1 and TRBJ1-6, with D unclear. Trimming took off 1 base at V and 8 bases at J, with 13 bases between the two ends. CDR3 length: 15 residues. Looked up from germline, CDR1 is SGHRS and CDR2 is YFSETQ. CDR3 loop: CASSLFRASDSPLHF. The CDR3 DNA follows: TGCGCCAGCAGCTTGTTTCGGGCGTCCGATTCACCCCTCCACTTT.

This chain connects TRBV5-5 to TRBJ2-1; D is possibly TRBD2 (6 bases). This CDR3 comprises 14 residues. The ends were cut back, 6 bases at V and 4 bases at J, with 14 bases in the middle. Germline V gene sequence: CDR1 SGHKS, CDR2 YYEKEE (reference sequence). The CDR3: CASTWEEEYNEQFF. CDR3 DNA sequence: TGTGCCAGCACGTGGGAGGAGGAGTACAATGAGCAGTTCTTC.

V usage is TRBV19 and J usage is TRBJ1-2; D remains unclear. Trimming took 0 bases from V and 4 from J, leaving 6 bases between them. CDR1 and CDR2 from the germline V gene are LNHDA and SQIVND (reference sequence). The CDR3 is 13 amino acids. CDR3 in amino acids: CASSIDRVYGYTF. CDR3 DNA: TGTGCCAGTAGTATAGATCGAGTCTATGGCTACACCTTC.

This chain's CDR3 is CASRPKQGASYEQYF. DNA for the CDR3: TGCGCCAGCAGGCCCAAACAGGGGGCGTCCTACGAGCAGTACTTC. The chain carries TRBV10-2 and TRBJ2-7; 9 bases are a match to TRBD1. Germline V gives CDR1 WSHSY, CDR2 SAAADI. The CDR3 covers 15 residues. V trimming: 6 bases; J trimming: 1 base; junction bases outside the gene matches: 7.

The chain employs TRBV5-1 and TRBJ2-5; 12 bases agree with TRBD2. From germline, CDR1 is SGHRS and CDR2 YFSETQ. Trimming removed 2 bases from V and 1 base from J; junction bases left unmatched: 9. The CDR3 contains 18 residues. This CDR3 is CASSFRTSGDPPQETQYF. CDR3 in DNA: TGCGCCAGCAGCTTCCGGACTAGCGGGGACCCTCCCCAAGAGACCCAGTACTTC.

The chain recombines TRBV5-1 with TRBJ1-2; 7 nucleotides line up with TRBD1. Per the germline V gene, CDR1 is SGHRS and CDR2 is YFSETQ. The V segment lost 6 bases and the J segment 0 bases; nucleotides outside the gene matches: 11. This CDR3 is 16 amino acids long. CDR3 amino acids: CASTPGQTGTNYGYTF. The CDR3 DNA follows: TGCGCCAGCACCCCTGGCCAGACAGGGACTAACTATGGCTACACCTTC.